This is a list of T cell receptor beta chains from one sample in a study of cytomegalovirus exposure and HLA in healthy donors. Here immunoSEQ multiplex PCR was the method, and the copy in TCRdb shows in-frame clones only, minus some. The listing contains approximately 120,000 clones. Input material: PBMCs. The receptors stem from a man aged 35-49 years in good health and CMV-seronegative. Each CDR3 is given with its conserved first and last residue. The D gene is left open where the match is weak.

>TRBV7-9|-|TRBJ1-4
TGTGCCAGCAGCTCCCGACGGGGGACAACTAATGAAAAACTGTTTTTT
CASSSRRGTTNEKLFF
>TRBV10-3|TRBD2|TRBJ2-3
TGTGCCATCAGACCCACTAGCGGGCCCACAGATACGCAGTATTTT
CAIRPTSGPTDTQYF
>TRBV7-9|TRBD1|TRBJ2-7
TGTGCCAGCAGCTCAGGGGGAAACTACGAGCAGTACTTC
CASSSGGNYEQYF
>TRBV7-9|TRBD1|TRBJ1-1
TGTGCCAGCAGCTTTGGACAGGGAAACACTGAAGCTTTCTTT
CASSFGQGNTEAFF
>TRBV9|TRBD1|TRBJ1-2
TGTGCCAGCAGCCGTAGCCAGGGGGCGGCGGGCTACACCTTC
CASSRSQGAAGYTF
>TRBV5-1|-|TRBJ2-2
TGCGCCAGCAGCCGGGGACACCCAGAGACCGGGGAGCTGTTTTTT
CASSRGHPETGELFF
>TRBV5-4|TRBD1|TRBJ2-3
TGTGCCAGCAGCTTGGAACGGGACAGGGGAACAGATACGCAGTATTTT
CASSLERDRGTDTQYF
>TRBV19|TRBD1|TRBJ2-7
TGTGCCAGTAGTTTGGGGACAGGGGGGACTTTCTACGAGCAGTACTTC
CASSLGTGGTFYEQYF
>TRBV6-5|TRBD1|TRBJ2-7
TGTGCCAGCAGTTATGCCGGGACAGTCTACGAGCAGTACTTC
CASSYAGTVYEQYF
>TRBV5-1|-|TRBJ2-5
TGCGCCAGCAGCTCGGAAGGGGGAAAGACCCAGTACTTC
CASSSEGGKTQYF
>TRBV28|-|TRBJ2-2
TGTGCCAGCAGTTTAATACCCCCACAGCTTCCCGCGAACACCGGGGAGCTGTTTTTT
CASSLIPPQLPANTGELFF
>TRBV6-6|-|TRBJ2-2
TGTGCCAGCAGTTACGGCTTTTCGAACACCGGGGAGCTGTTTTTT
CASSYGFSNTGELFF
>TRBV2|TRBD2|TRBJ2-1
TGTGCCAGCTTAGCGGGAGTCAGTTACAATGAGCAGTTCTTC
CASLAGVSYNEQFF
>TRBV5-6|-|TRBJ1-5
TGTGCCAGCAGCTGGAGGATTATCTCCCAGCATTTT
CASSWRIISQHF
>TRBV6-6|-|TRBJ2-5
TGTGCCAGCACCAACAGAGGGGGTTGGGAGACCCAGTACTTC
CASTNRGGWETQYF
>TRBV19|-|TRBJ2-3
TGTGCCAGTAGTATAAAGTTTTGGGCGGGGCTCACAGATACGCAGTATTTT
CASSIKFWAGLTDTQYF
>TRBV30|-|TRBJ2-5
TGTGCCTGGAGTGCCAGGTCAGACTCTCGGGGGGAGACCCAGTACTTC
CAWSARSDSRGETQYF
>TRBV5-1|-|TRBJ1-4
TGCGCCAGCAGCTTGGCCCAACAGTCGAAAGAGGAAAAACTGTTTTTT
CASSLAQQSKEEKLFF
>TRBV30|TRBD1|TRBJ1-2
TGTGCCTGGAGTACAGGGGGCAACAATGGCTACACCTTC
CAWSTGGNNGYTF
>TRBV28|-|TRBJ2-5
TGTGCCAGCAGTTTGCCGGGATTAGAGACCCAGTACTTC
CASSLPGLETQYF
>TRBV10-3|TRBD2|TRBJ2-3
TGTGCCATCAGTCAACCCAGCGGGGCTAGCACAGATACGCAGTATTTT
CAISQPSGASTDTQYF
>TRBV5-6|-|TRBJ2-1
TGTGCCAGCAGCTTGGGGCTAGCCACTTACAATGAGCAGTTCTTC
CASSLGLATYNEQFF